This entry concerns a single T cell receptor (beta chain). Its antigen is not identified. The entry originates in a study of CD8 T cells in Susac syndrome. Germline loops: CDR1 LNHDA, CDR2 SQIVND (reference sequence). V was cut by 3 bases and J by 4 bases, with 20 bases left in between. The CDR3 extends over 17 amino acids. RNA, at about 0.45 to 1 ug, was reverse transcribed with random hexamers. A single record per CDR3 protein comes from TCRdb applying MiXCR to the immunoSEQ multiplex PCR reads. The sample includes some 130,000 distinct CDR3 sequences, around 85% of them seen just once. TEMRA cells were FACS-enriched, and CD8+ and CD4+ T cells were isolated negatively. Study-level results: Individuals included in the TCR sequencing and HLA analysis were acknowledged by the study to be relatively few in number.

Sequences were obtained from CD8+ T cells from PBMCs. The origin of this receptor is a human donor with multiple sclerosis. V is TRBV19 and J is TRBJ2-3; D is perhaps TRBD2 (5 bases). The CDR3 DNA is TGTGCCAGTAGTATCATCGGCCTACACTTGCGGGCAGATACGCAGTATTTT. Protein: CASSIIGLHLRADTQYF.